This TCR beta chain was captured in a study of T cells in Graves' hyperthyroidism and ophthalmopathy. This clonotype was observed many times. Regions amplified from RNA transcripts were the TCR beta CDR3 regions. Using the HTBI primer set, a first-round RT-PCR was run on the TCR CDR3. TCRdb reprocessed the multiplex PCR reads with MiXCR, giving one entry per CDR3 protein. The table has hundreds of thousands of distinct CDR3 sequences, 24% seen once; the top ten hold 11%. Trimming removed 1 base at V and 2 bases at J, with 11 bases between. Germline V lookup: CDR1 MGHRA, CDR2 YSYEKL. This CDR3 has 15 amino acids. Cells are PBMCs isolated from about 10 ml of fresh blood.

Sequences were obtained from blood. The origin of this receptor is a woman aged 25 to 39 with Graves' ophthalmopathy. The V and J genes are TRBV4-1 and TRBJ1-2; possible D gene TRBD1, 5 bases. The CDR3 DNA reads TGCGCCAGCAGCCAAGCGGGACTTCTAAACTATGGCTACACCTTC. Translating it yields CASSQAGLLNYGYTF.